A single sample is the source of the 27 T cell receptor beta chains below, sequenced in a study of T cell repertoires in cytomegalovirus infection. TCRdb called the reads again in MiXCR, with one record for every CDR3 protein. The sample yields around 130,000 distinct CDR3 sequences, roughly 9% seen once. Sequenced input: PBMCs. The receptor source for this set is a human donor in good health (CMV status not recorded). Some clones in this sample may be carry-over from other donors' samples.

This clonotype was observed a few times. The CDR3 loop reads CASSPDGLTANTGELFF. The CDR3 nucleotides are TGTGCCAGCAGTCCCGACGGGTTGACCGCGAACACCGGGGAGCTGTTTTTT. This rearrangement joins TRBV7-9 to TRBJ2-2; D remains ambiguous. CDR3 size: 17 residues. The V end lost 6 bases, the J end lost 0 bases, and 17 bases lay between the germline ends. Germline CDR1 and CDR2: SEHNR and FQNEAQ (reference sequence).

This clonotype appeared many times. This chain uses TRBV11-3 with TRBJ2-3; 9 nucleotides align to TRBD2. Germline CDR1 reads SGHNT; CDR2 reads YENEEA. The CDR3 runs to 15 residues. V shed 5 bases, J shed 6 bases, and the junction held 9 bases outside the gene matches. CDR3 sequence reads: CASSPRAGGSDTQYF. The CDR3 DNA sequence: TGTGCCAGCAGCCCCCGGGCGGGGGGGTCTGATACGCAGTATTTT.

This clonotype was seen many times. The rearrangement joins TRBV6-4 to TRBJ2-2; TRBD1 is a possible D gene (6 bases). The CDR3 is made up of 14 amino acids. Germline CDR1 is MRHNA and CDR2 is SNTAGT. V lost 0 bases to trimming and J lost 7 bases, with 9 bases between them. The CDR3 spells CASSDSQGHGELFF. In nucleotides, the CDR3 is TGTGCCAGCAGTGACTCGCAGGGGCACGGGGAGCTGTTTTTT.

This clonotype was seen a few times. This rearrangement joins TRBV6-4 to TRBJ1-2; D unclear. The CDR3 is 13 amino acids. CDR1 and CDR2 (germline): MRHNA, SNTAGT. The V end was cut by 3 bases, the J end by 4 bases, with 9 bases between. CDR3 residues: CASSDGTGYGYTF. CDR3 DNA: TGTGCCAGCAGTGATGGAACGGGCTATGGCTACACCTTC.

This clonotype was observed at least ten times. J is TRBJ2-7 and V is TRBV7-2; D ambiguous. Germline CDR1 reads SGHTA; CDR2 reads FQGNSA. Trimming took off 1 base at V and 3 bases at J, with 16 bases between the two ends. This CDR3 is 16 amino acids long. The CDR3 DNA is TGTGCCAGCAGCTTAGGGGTGGGCAGCGTGGGCTACGAGCAGTACTTC. Protein product: CASSLGVGSVGYEQYF. Full variable domain (rest looked up from reference TRBV7-2 and TRBJ2-7): GAGVSQSPSNKVTEKGKDVELRCDPISGHTALYWYRQSLGQGLEFLIYFQGNSAPDKSGLPSDRFSAERTGGSVSTLTIQRTQQEDSAVYLCASSLGVGSVGYEQYFGPGTRLTVT.

This clonotype was counted only a few times. The rearrangement joins TRBV18 to TRBJ2-7; D ambiguous. The CDR3 spans 14 residues. Germline CDR1 KGHSH, CDR2 LQKENI. The V and J ends lost 2 bases and 1 base respectively, with 9 bases between them. The CDR3 DNA follows: TGTGCCAGCTCACCAGGCACCGAGTCCTACGAGCAGTACTTC. Its protein is CASSPGTESYEQYF.

This clonotype turned up a few times. The chain employs TRBV18 and TRBJ1-2, with D hard to call. Per germline, CDR1 KGHSH and CDR2 LQKENI. The CDR3 runs 14 residues. Trimming left V 0 bases short and J 4 bases short, with 9 bases between. The CDR3 nucleotides read TGTGCCAGCTCACCACCGAGGGAGGGCTATGGCTACACCTTC. It encodes CASSPPREGYGYTF.

This clonotype was observed at least ten times. The V gene is TRBV11-3, the J gene TRBJ2-1; no clear D. The CDR3 has 12 amino acids. V lost 5 bases and J lost 4, with 6 bases in between. Germline loops: CDR1 SGHNT, CDR2 YENEEA. The CDR3 DNA sequence: TGTGCCAGCAGCGGACCTTACAATGAGCAGTTCTTC. Translating it yields CASSGPYNEQFF.

V is TRBV19 and J is TRBJ1-2, with D unresolved. CDR3 length: 13 residues. Germline V lookup: CDR1 LNHDA, CDR2 SQIVND (reference sequence). V dropped 4 bases and J dropped 5 bases, with 11 bases sitting between them. In DNA, the CDR3 is TGTGCCAGTAGTAGGGCCCTTCGGTATGGCTACACCTTC. Translating it yields CASSRALRYGYTF.

A few counts support this clonotype. CDR3 amino acids: CASTMTGYYEQYF. The CDR3 DNA reads as TGTGCCAGCACCATGACAGGATACTACGAGCAGTACTTC. This chain uses TRBV12-3 or TRBV12-4 with TRBJ2-7; D may be TRBD1 (6 bases). V lost 7 bases, J lost 3 bases, and 13 bases lay in between. The CDR3 runs 13 residues.

This clonotype has only a few counts. The V and J genes are TRBV2 and TRBJ2-2, with a tentative D call TRBD1 (6 bases). This CDR3 is built from 16 residues. CDR1 is SNHLY, CDR2 FYNNEI, per germline. Trimming pared 1 base from V and 4 bases from J, leaving 13 bases between. CDR3 sequence: CASSEDQGSTTGELFF. CDR3 sequence (DNA): TGTGCCAGCAGTGAAGACCAGGGGTCCACCACCGGGGAGCTGTTTTTT.

The chain is built from TRBV7-2 and TRBJ2-7, with 7 bases aligning to TRBD2. Trimming cost V 3 bases and J 4 bases; bases outside gene matches: 12. The CDR3 has 16 amino acids. Germline V gene sequence: CDR1 SGHTA, CDR2 FQGNSA. The DNA of the CDR3 is TGTGCCAGCAGCTTTGGGAGGGGAGGCGGGAGTTACGAGCAGTACTTC. Residues: CASSFGRGGGSYEQYF.

The chain joins TRBV2 to TRBJ1-6; D is unresolved. Germline values: CDR1 SNHLY, CDR2 FYNNEI. The CDR3 totals 16 residues. Trimming removed 0 bases at V and 7 bases at J, with 13 bases between. The CDR3 DNA is TGTGCCAGCAGTGAAGCGTCGAGACGGAGAAATTCACCCCTCCACTTT. Translating it yields CASSEASRRRNSPLHF. Full variable domain (remainder filled in from reference TRBV2 and TRBJ1-6): EPEVTQTPSHQVTQMGQEVILRCVPISNHLYFYWYRQILGQKVEFLVSFYNNEISEKSEIFDDQFSVERPDGSNFTLKIRSTKLEDSAMYFCASSEASRRRNSPLHFGNGTRLTVT.

This clonotype showed up many times. The chain couples TRBV28 to TRBJ1-1, with D perhaps TRBD1 (5 bases). Germline CDR1 reads MDHEN; CDR2 reads SYDVKM. The CDR3 sequence is 13 residues long. V was cut by 7 bases and J by 1 base, with 10 bases left in between. CDR3 in DNA: TGTGCCAGCATTTCGGGGCCGAACACTGAAGCTTTCTTT. Encoded protein: CASISGPNTEAFF. Based on the CDR3 plus reference TRBV28 and TRBJ1-1, the full variable domain is DVKVTQSSRYLVKRTGEKVFLECVQDMDHENMFWYRQDPGLGLRLIYFSYDVKMKEKGDIPEGYSVSREKKERFSLILESASTNQTSMYLCASISGPNTEAFFGQGTRLTVV.

This clonotype was detected many times. CDR3 in DNA: TGTGCCAGCAGCTTTGACAGGGGGGGCACTGAAGCTTTCTTT. It encodes CASSFDRGGTEAFF. V usage is TRBV7-2 and J usage is TRBJ1-1; TRBD1 agrees at 9 bases. Germline CDR1 reads SGHTA; CDR2 reads FQGNSA. The CDR3 loop spans 14 amino acids. Trimming removed 3 bases from V and 4 bases from J; junction bases left unmatched: 3.

The chain uses TRBV6-8 and TRBJ1-1, with D unclear. The CDR3 is 13 residues long. The V gene lost 4 bases and the J gene lost 4 bases, with 10 bases spanning the gap. Germline V lookup: CDR1 MNHGY, CDR2 SAAAGT. CDR3 loop: CASSSRGSTEAFF. The CDR3 DNA reads as TGTGCCAGCAGTTCTCGAGGTTCCACTGAAGCTTTCTTT.

This clonotype appeared many times. J is TRBJ1-2 and V is TRBV12-3 or TRBV12-4, with a weak D call TRBD1 (6 bases). The germline V and J ends were trimmed by 8 bases and 3 bases, with 13 bases remaining between them. This CDR3 comprises 13 residues. The CDR3 loop is CASSGTLDYGYTF. The CDR3 DNA is TGTGCCAGCTCCGGGACATTAGACTATGGCTACACCTTC.

This clonotype occurred many times. J is TRBJ2-7 and V is TRBV7-2; 7 bases align to TRBD1. The CDR3 is made up of 14 amino acids. V dropped 5 bases and J dropped 1; count of bases not matched to a gene: 5. CDR1 and CDR2 (germline): SGHTA, FQGNSA. As DNA, the CDR3 is TGTGCCAGCAGCCGAAGGGGACAGTCCTACGAGCAGTACTTC. It is translated as CASSRRGQSYEQYF.

This clonotype was counted ten times or more. The genes are TRBV19 and TRBJ1-1; no clear D. In germline, CDR1 is LNHDA, CDR2 SQIVND (reference sequence). This CDR3 is 14 amino acids long. The V end was cut by 5 bases, the J end by 2 bases, with 12 bases between. In nucleotides, the CDR3 is TGTGCCAGTAGTCCCGGACGGGGAAACACTGAAGCTTTCTTT. It codes for CASSPGRGNTEAFF.

For this clonotype: The CDR3 carries no conserved terminal phenylalanine or tryptophan, so it likely arises from a read error. The chain couples TRBV28 to TRBJ2-7; TRBD2 matches at 11 bases. V was pared by 4 bases and J by 8 bases, with 16 bases of the junction left unmatched. The CDR3 is 17 amino acids. Germline assignment: CDR1 MDHEN and CDR2 SYDVKM. This CDR3 reads CASSCLGATSGAGKQYL. The CDR3 DNA sequence: TGTGCCAGCAGTTGCCTGGGGGCGACTAGCGGGGCCGGGAAGCAGTACTTA.

Only a few counts were recorded for this clonotype. This sequence joins TRBV20-1 and TRBJ1-2; 8 nucleotides line up with TRBD1. Germline-derived CDR1 and CDR2 are DFQATT and SNEGSKA (reference sequence). V was clipped by 6 bases and J by 0 bases; unmatched bases: 6. This CDR3 has 14 amino acids. The CDR3 is CSATDREANYGYTF. DNA of the CDR3: TGCAGTGCCACGGACAGGGAAGCTAACTATGGCTACACCTTC.

J is TRBJ2-5 and V is TRBV10-3; perhaps TRBD1 as D (7 bases). Per germline, CDR1 ENHRY and CDR2 SYGVKD. The V and J ends lost 10 bases and 5 bases respectively, with 14 bases between them. The CDR3 runs to 12 residues. Here the CDR3 reads CATGAGGETQYF. The CDR3 nucleotides are TGTGCCACCGGAGCAGGGGGGGAGACCCAGTACTTC.

In this sample, this clonotype turned up many times. This may stem from a read error, because a much larger clone lies one nucleotide away. The chain carries TRBV7-9 and TRBJ2-7; 7 nucleotides align to TRBD2. Trimming at V came to 8 bases and at J to 0 bases, leaving 1 base not matched to a gene. The length of the CDR3 is 12 residues. Germline V CDR1 and CDR2: SEHNR, FQNEAQ (reference sequence). For the CDR3, the DNA is TGTGCCAGCGGGGAGGGCTCCTACGAGCAGTACTTC. It encodes CASGEGSYEQYF.

This clonotype was recorded at least ten times. V is TRBV7-2 and J is TRBJ2-1, with a possible D match to TRBD2 (5 bases). The CDR3 extends over 15 amino acids. Per germline, CDR1 SGHTA and CDR2 FQGNSA. Deletions cut 0 bases from V and 0 bases from J, with 6 bases between. This chain's CDR3 is CASSLARGSYNEQFF. CDR3 nucleotides: TGTGCCAGCAGCTTAGCACGGGGCTCCTACAATGAGCAGTTCTTC.

This clonotype was recorded many times. V is TRBV28 and J is TRBJ1-1; D is unclear. CDR3 size: 14 residues. Per germline, CDR1 MDHEN and CDR2 SYDVKM. The V and J ends lost 6 bases and 7 bases respectively, with 18 bases between them. In nucleotides, the CDR3 is TGTGCCAGCAGCCCCATCGCTAAGAGAGGTGAAGCTTTCTTT. As protein: CASSPIAKRGEAFF.

This clonotype was seen repeatedly, ten times or more. The chain links TRBV7-2 to TRBJ2-3; D unclear. Trimming shortened V by 5 bases and J by 3 bases, and 12 bases separated the two germline ends. In germline, CDR1 is SGHTA, CDR2 FQGNSA. CDR3 length: 14 amino acids. CDR3 loop: CASSTPRSTDTQYF. In DNA form, the CDR3 reads TGTGCCAGCAGCACCCCTCGGTCAACAGATACGCAGTATTTT.

This clonotype has ten or more counts. The rearrangement links TRBV27 to TRBJ1-1, with no clear D. V lost 1 base to trimming and J lost 1 base, with 7 bases between them. This CDR3 region has 14 residues. CDR1 and CDR2 (germline): MNHEY, SMNVEV (reference sequence). This CDR3 reads CASSLYPGNTEAFF. DNA for the CDR3: TGTGCCAGCAGTTTATACCCGGGGAACACTGAAGCTTTCTTT.